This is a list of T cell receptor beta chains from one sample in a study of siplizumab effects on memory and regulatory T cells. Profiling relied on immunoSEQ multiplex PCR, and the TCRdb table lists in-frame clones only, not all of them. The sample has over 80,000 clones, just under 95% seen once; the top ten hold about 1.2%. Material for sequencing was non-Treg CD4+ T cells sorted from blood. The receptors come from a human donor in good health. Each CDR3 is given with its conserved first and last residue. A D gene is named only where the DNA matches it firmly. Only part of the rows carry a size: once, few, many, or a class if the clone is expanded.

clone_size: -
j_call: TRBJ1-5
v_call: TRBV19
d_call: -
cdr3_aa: CASSMGRGGSNQPQHF
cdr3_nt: TGTGCCAGTAGTATGGGCAGGGGCGGAAGCAATCAGCCCCAGCATTTT

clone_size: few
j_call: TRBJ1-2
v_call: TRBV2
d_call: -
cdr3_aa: CASSAGFGYTF
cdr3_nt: TGTGCCAGCAGTGCGGGATTTGGCTACACCTTC

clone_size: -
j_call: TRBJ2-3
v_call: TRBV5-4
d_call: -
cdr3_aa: CASSLHGGTDTQYF
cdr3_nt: TGTGCCAGCAGCTTGCACGGAGGCACAGATACGCAGTATTTT

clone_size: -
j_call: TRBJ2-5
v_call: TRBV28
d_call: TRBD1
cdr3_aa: CASSPRGQGLQQETQYF
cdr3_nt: TGTGCCAGCAGTCCGAGGGGACAGGGGCTGCAACAAGAGACCCAGTACTTC

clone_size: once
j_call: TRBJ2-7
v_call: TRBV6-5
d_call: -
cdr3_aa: CASSRQHRSYEQYF
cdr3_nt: TGTGCCAGCAGCCGACAGCACCGATCCTACGAGCAGTACTTC

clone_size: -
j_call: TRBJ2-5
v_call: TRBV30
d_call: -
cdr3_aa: CAWGGRETQYF
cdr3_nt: TGTGCCTGGGGGGGCAGGGAGACCCAGTACTTC

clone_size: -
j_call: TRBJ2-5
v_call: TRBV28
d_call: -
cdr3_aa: CASTLRETQYF
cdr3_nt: TGTGCCAGCACCCTTAGGGAGACCCAGTACTTC

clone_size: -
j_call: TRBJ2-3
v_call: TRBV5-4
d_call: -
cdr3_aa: CASSLTRDTQYF
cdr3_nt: TGTGCCAGCAGCCTGACCCGGGATACGCAGTATTTT

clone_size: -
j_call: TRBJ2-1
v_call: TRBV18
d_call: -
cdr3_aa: CASSPDQYNEQFF
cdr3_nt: TGTGCCAGCTCACCCGACCAGTACAATGAGCAGTTCTTC

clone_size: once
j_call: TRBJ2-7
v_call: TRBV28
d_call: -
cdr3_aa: CASSPPDTVYEQYF
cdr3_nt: TGTGCCAGCAGTCCTCCGGACACTGTATACGAGCAGTACTTC

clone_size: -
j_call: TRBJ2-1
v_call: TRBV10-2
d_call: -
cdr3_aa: CASSDRPPTSYNEQFF
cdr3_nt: TGCGCCAGCAGTGACAGACCTCCAACTAGCTACAATGAGCAGTTCTTC

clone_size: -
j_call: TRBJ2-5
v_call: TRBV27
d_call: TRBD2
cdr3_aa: CASSPGLAGGATQYF
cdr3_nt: TGTGCCAGCAGTCCGGGACTAGCGGGAGGCGCGACCCAGTACTTC

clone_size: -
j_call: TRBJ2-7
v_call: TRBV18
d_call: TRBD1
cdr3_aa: CASSPGTAIYEQYF
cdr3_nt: TGTGCCAGCTCACCCGGGACAGCCATCTACGAGCAGTACTTC

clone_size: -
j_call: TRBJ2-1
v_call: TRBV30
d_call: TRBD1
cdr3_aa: CAWTTDRGFVEQFF
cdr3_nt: TGTGCCTGGACGACGGACAGGGGGTTCGTCGAGCAGTTCTTC

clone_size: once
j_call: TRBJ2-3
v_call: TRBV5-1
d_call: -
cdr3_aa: CASSFRTDTQYF
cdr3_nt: TGCGCCAGCAGTTTCCGCACAGATACGCAGTATTTT

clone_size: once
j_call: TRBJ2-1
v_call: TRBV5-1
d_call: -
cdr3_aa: CASSLAVGYLQDEQFF
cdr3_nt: TGCGCCAGCAGCTTGGCCGTAGGCTACCTTCAAGATGAGCAGTTCTTC

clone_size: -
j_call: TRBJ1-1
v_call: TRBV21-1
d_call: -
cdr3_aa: CASITRLRAFF
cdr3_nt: TGTGCCAGCATTACACGGCTTAGAGCTTTCTTT

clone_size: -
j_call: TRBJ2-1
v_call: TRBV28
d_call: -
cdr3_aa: CASSKQTSYNEQFF
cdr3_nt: TGTGCCAGCAGCAAGCAAACCTCCTACAATGAGCAGTTCTTC

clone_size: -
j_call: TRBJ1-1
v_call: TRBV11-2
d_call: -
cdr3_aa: CASTTGLGPMDVNTEAFF
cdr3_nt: TGTGCCAGCACCACAGGGTTGGGACCGATGGATGTGAACACTGAAGCTTTCTTT

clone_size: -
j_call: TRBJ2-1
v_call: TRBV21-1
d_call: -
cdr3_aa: CASINEQFF
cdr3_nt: TGTGCCAGCATCAATGAGCAGTTCTTC

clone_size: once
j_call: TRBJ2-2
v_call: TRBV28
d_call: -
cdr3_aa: CATGRGFANTGELFF
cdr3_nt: TGTGCCACGGGACGAGGGTTCGCGAACACCGGGGAGCTGTTTTTT

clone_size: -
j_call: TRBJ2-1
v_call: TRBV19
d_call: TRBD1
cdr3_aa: CASSSGGTGTYEQFF
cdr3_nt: TGTGCCAGTAGTAGTGGGGGGACAGGGACATATGAGCAGTTCTTC

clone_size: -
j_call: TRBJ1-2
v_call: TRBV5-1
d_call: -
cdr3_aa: CASSAQAYGYTF
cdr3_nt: TGCGCCAGCAGCGCGCAGGCATATGGCTACACCTTC

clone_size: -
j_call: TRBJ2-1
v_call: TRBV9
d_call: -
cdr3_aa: CASSPREKSYNEQFF
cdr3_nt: TGTGCCAGCAGCCCCCGGGAGAAGTCCTACAATGAGCAGTTCTTC

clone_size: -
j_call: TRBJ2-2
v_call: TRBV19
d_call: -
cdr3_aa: CASSIDLHTGELFF
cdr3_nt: TGTGCCAGTAGTATAGATCTCCACACCGGGGAGCTGTTTTTT

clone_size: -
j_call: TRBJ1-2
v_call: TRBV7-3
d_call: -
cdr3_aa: CASSQQDGRGYTF
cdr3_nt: TGTGCCAGCAGCCAACAAGATGGTAGGGGCTACACCTTC

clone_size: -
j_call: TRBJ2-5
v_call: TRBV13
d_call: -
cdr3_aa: CASSRRSSITQYF
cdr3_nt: TGTGCCAGCAGCCGAAGGAGCAGTATCACCCAGTACTTC

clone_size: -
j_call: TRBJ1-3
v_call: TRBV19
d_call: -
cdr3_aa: CASSPRDFSGNTIYF
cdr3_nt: TGTGCCAGTAGTCCCAGGGACTTCTCTGGAAACACCATATATTTT

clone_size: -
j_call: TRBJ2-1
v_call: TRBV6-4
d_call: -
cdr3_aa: CASSDSIEHNEQFF
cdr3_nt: TGTGCCAGCAGTGACTCGATCGAGCACAATGAGCAGTTCTTC

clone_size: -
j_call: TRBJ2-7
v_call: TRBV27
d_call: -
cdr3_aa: CASRPSFSYEQYF
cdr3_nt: TGTGCCAGCCGACCCAGTTTCTCCTACGAGCAGTACTTC